The source of this T cell receptor beta chain is a study of blood T cell repertoires in COVID-19. Study-level information: The study drew acute and convalescent COVID-19 samples from the United States, Italy and Spain.

The count of this clone is one. Profiled with immunoSEQ multiplex PCR; TCRdb holds only in-frame clones, not every one. Of about 130,000 clones in the sample, over 80% were seen once. The CDR3 extends over 11 amino acids. CDR1 is SQVTM, CDR2 ANQGSEA, per germline. V lost 2 bases and J 10 bases, leaving 9 bases between the germline ends. J is TRBJ2-1 and V is TRBV29-1; tentative D call: TRBD1 (5 bases). Sequencing input: peripheral blood. This clonotype was obtained from a man between 35 and 55 years old with active or convalescent COVID-19. Written as DNA, the CDR3 is TGCAGCGTTGAAATGCAGGGAGAGCAGTTCTTC. As protein: CSVEMQGEQFF.